This T cell receptor (beta chain) originates from a study of spatial heterogeneity in lung cancer. Background on the study: On average, each unique TCR and UMI combination appeared more than ten times in raw reads.

Germline CDR1 SGHTA, CDR2 FQGNSA. The CDR3 contains 14 residues. Trimming cost V 5 bases and J 3 bases, with 10 bases left between them. The study, taken as a whole, reports: Ubiquitous expanded tumor TCRs were observed in blood more at resection than follow-up.

Time point given: sample taken at primary tumor resection. Sequencing was performed on whole RNA extracted from tumor and nontumor lung tissue, or from frozen PBMC, and the material was left unsorted. Donors were about 70 untreated early-stage non-small cell lung cancer patients. A unique molecular identifier was carried by every single TCR cDNA molecule. Each CDR3 protein gets one entry after TCRdb re-called the 5' RACE reads with MiXCR. There are 85,000 to 100,000 distinct CDR3 sequences in the sample; approximately 12% occur only once, and roughly two fifths lies in the top ten. Details on this clonotype: Antigen: not known.

The chain employs TRBV7-2 and TRBJ2-2; D not resolved. The sequencing here drew on PBMCs, taken at surgery. This TCR came from a male donor with early-stage non-small cell lung cancer. CDR3 DNA: TGTGCCAGCAGCCCCGGTCATCACACCGGGGAGCTGTTTTTT. It codes for CASSPGHHTGELFF.